These 14 T cell receptor beta chains were sequenced from one sample in a study of blood T cell repertoires in COVID-19. Sequenced by immunoSEQ multiplex PCR; TCRdb stores in-frame clones only, minus some. The sample yields 100,000 to 150,000 clones, approximately 82% seen once. The sequencing sample was made of peripheral blood. These TCRs come from a woman aged 45-65 years with acute or convalescent COVID-19.

V is TRBV7-3 and J is TRBJ2-2; D might be TRBD2 (5 bases). The CDR3 has 13 amino acids. Germline CDR1 SGHTA, CDR2 FQGTGA. Trimming shortened V by 5 bases and J by 4 bases, and 8 bases separated the two germline ends. CDR3 in amino acids: CASSPSGTGELFF. CDR3 nucleotide sequence: TGTGCCAGCAGCCCGAGCGGCACCGGGGAGCTGTTTTTT.

V is TRBV10-3 and J is TRBJ2-3, with 11 nucleotides matching TRBD2. Germline V gene data show CDR1 as ENHRY and CDR2 as SYGVKD. The CDR3 contains 16 residues. V shed 6 bases and J 6 bases; nucleotides not matched to a gene: 11. This CDR3 reads CAISPSLAGGEDTQYF. In nucleotides, the CDR3 is TGTGCCATCAGCCCTTCGCTAGCGGGGGGCGAGGATACGCAGTATTTT.

V gene TRBV5-8 combines with J gene TRBJ1-6; 8 nucleotides align to TRBD1. Germline V lookup: CDR1 SGHTS, CDR2 YDEGEE. The trim removed 4 bases at V and 8 bases at J, leaving 11 bases unmatched. The CDR3 is 16 amino acids. The CDR3 DNA reads as TGTGCCAGCAGCCTGGGGATCAGGGGGCTTGATTCACCCCTCCACTTT. Protein product: CASSLGIRGLDSPLHF.

The chain is built from TRBV7-9 and TRBJ1-1; no clear D gene. Trimming pared 5 bases from V and 2 bases from J, leaving 12 bases between. The CDR3 extends over 14 amino acids. CDR1 is SEHNR and CDR2 is FQNEAQ in the germline V gene (reference sequence). The CDR3 region has the DNA TGTGCCAGCAGCGCGGAAGTTTCTAACACTGAAGCTTTCTTT. This encodes CASSAEVSNTEAFF.

This sequence joins TRBV7-2 and TRBJ1-2, with D hard to call. Looked up from germline, CDR1 is SGHTA and CDR2 is FQGNSA. The CDR3 extends over 15 amino acids. The V end lost 7 bases, the J end lost 3 bases, and 18 bases lay between the germline ends. The DNA for the CDR3 is TGTGCCAGCACTTTTTCCGCGGGTTACGACTATGGCTACACCTTC. This translates into CASTFSAGYDYGYTF.

CDR3 coding DNA: TGTGCCAGCAGCCCGAAGACTAGCGGGAGGTGGGCAGAGACCCAGTACTTC. It yields the protein CASSPKTSGRWAETQYF. The rearrangement joins TRBV7-9 to TRBJ2-5; 13 positions agree with TRBD2. V trimming: 5 bases; J trimming: 4 bases; junction bases outside the gene matches: 10. The length of the CDR3 is 17 residues. The germline gives CDR1 SEHNR, CDR2 FQNEAQ (reference sequence).

The rearrangement links TRBV6-6 to TRBJ2-7; D is uncertain. The germline gives CDR1 MNHNY, CDR2 SVGAGI (reference sequence). V was cut by 6 bases and J by 6 bases, with 9 bases left in between. The CDR3 runs to 11 residues. The CDR3 coding sequence is TGTGCCAGCAGCAAGACTGGCGAGCAGTACTTC. Translated, it gives CASSKTGEQYF.

This chain joins TRBV18 and TRBJ2-7; TRBD2 is a possible D gene (6 bases). The germline V gene encodes CDR1 KGHSH and CDR2 LQKENI. The CDR3 spans 15 residues. The V gene lost 8 bases and the J gene lost 2 bases, with 19 bases spanning the gap. The CDR3 DNA reads TGTGCCAGCGCGGGAACGGGGGACGGTCCCTACGAGCAGTACTTC. Amino acids: CASAGTGDGPYEQYF.

CDR3 residues: CASSPEVARSNQPQHF. For the CDR3, the DNA is TGCGCCAGCAGCCCCGAGGTTGCGAGGTCCAATCAGCCCCAGCATTTT. The genes are TRBV4-1 and TRBJ1-5; D is unclear. V lost 4 bases and J 3 bases, leaving 16 bases between the germline ends. Germline CDR1 reads MGHRA; CDR2 reads YSYEKL. The CDR3 spans 16 residues.

The chain links TRBV7-2 to TRBJ2-1; 10 nucleotides agree with TRBD2. This CDR3 is 15 amino acids long. In germline, CDR1 is SGHTA, CDR2 FQGNSA. The V gene end was trimmed by 5 bases and the J gene end by 6 bases; junction bases not matched to a gene: 7. The CDR3 DNA is TGTGCCAGCAGCCCCGGACTAGCGGTTAGCAATGAGCAGTTCTTC. It translates to CASSPGLAVSNEQFF. Full variable domain (outside the CDR3, taken from reference TRBV7-2 and TRBJ2-1): GAGVSQSPSNKVTEKGKDVELRCDPISGHTALYWYRQSLGQGLEFLIYFQGNSAPDKSGLPSDRFSAERTGGSVSTLTIQRTQQEDSAVYLCASSPGLAVSNEQFFGPGTRLTVL.

This chain links TRBV7-3 with TRBJ1-1; no clear D gene. The V gene's germline CDR1 is SGHTA and CDR2 FQGTGA. The germline V and J ends were trimmed by 0 bases and 8 bases, with 13 bases remaining between them. CDR3 size: 14 residues. The CDR3 spells CASSLTGRDAEAFF. The CDR3 nucleotides are TGTGCCAGCAGCTTAACGGGGAGGGATGCAGAAGCTTTCTTT.

This sequence joins TRBV5-1 and TRBJ2-7; D may be TRBD1 (9 bases). V was cut by 4 bases and J by 5 bases, with 34 bases left in between. Germline CDR1 and CDR2: SGHRS and YFSETQ. This CDR3 is 20 amino acids long. In nucleotides, the CDR3 is TGCGCCAGCAGCCTAAACCCTGGGACAGGGCGTGCGGGAGGCAAGAACGAGCAGTACTTC. Its protein product is CASSLNPGTGRAGGKNEQYF.

This chain links TRBV5-4 with TRBJ1-1; D may be TRBD1 (6 bases). The CDR3 totals 15 residues. The V gene's germline CDR1 is SGHNT and CDR2 YYREEE (reference sequence). Trimming removed 4 bases from V and 5 bases from J, with 18 bases in between. The CDR3 DNA sequence: TGTGCCAGCAGCCCCGCTACAGGGAGGGGTACTGAAGCTTTCTTT. Encoded protein: CASSPATGRGTEAFF.

CDR3 in amino acids: CSGQSGSLDEQFF. The CDR3 coding sequence is TGCAGCGGGCAGAGCGGGTCACTGGATGAGCAGTTCTTC. The chain carries TRBV29-1 and TRBJ2-1; D is possibly TRBD2 (6 bases). V dropped 7 bases and J dropped 8 bases, with 18 bases sitting between them. CDR1 is SQVTM and CDR2 is ANQGSEA in the germline V gene. This CDR3 spans 13 amino acids.